A single sample is the source of the 5 T cell receptor beta chains below, sequenced in a study of T cells in Graves' hyperthyroidism and ophthalmopathy. RNA transcripts yielded amplified TCR beta CDR3 regions. With the HTBI primer set, the TCR CDR3 went through a first round of RT-PCR. TCRdb itself ran the multiplex PCR reads through MiXCR, one entry per CDR3 protein. The data show about 640,000 distinct CDR3 sequences, with under 25% seen just once and around a third held by the top ten. Source material: blood. The receptor set was obtained from a man aged 25 to 40 with Graves' ophthalmopathy.

The chain has TRBV4-1 and TRBJ1-2; D is possibly TRBD1 (5 bases). Per germline, CDR1 MGHRA and CDR2 YSYEKL. V was trimmed by 0 bases and J by 5 bases, leaving 16 bases between them. The CDR3 totals 16 residues. As DNA, the CDR3 is TGCGCCAGCAGCCAAGAAGTCGGAACAGGCATTTATGGCTACACCTTC. It translates to CASSQEVGTGIYGYTF.

This clonotype was observed a handful of times. This rearrangement joins TRBV10-3 to TRBJ1-5; TRBD1 is a possible D gene (5 bases). V lost 3 bases and J 3 bases, leaving 9 bases between the germline ends. Germline-derived CDR1 and CDR2 are ENHRY and SYGVKD. This CDR3 has 14 residues. The CDR3 DNA sequence: TGTGCCATCAGTGATCTTGGGGCCAATCAGCCCCAGCATTTT. Its protein product is CAISDLGANQPQHF.

This clonotype has more than one count but fewer than ten. CDR3 loop: CASSRQGGGAYEQYF. CDR3 nucleotide sequence: TGTGCCAGCAGCCGTCAGGGGGGAGGGGCCTACGAGCAGTACTTC. The chain carries TRBV6-2 or TRBV6-3 and TRBJ2-7, with D perhaps being TRBD1 or TRBD2 (7 bases each). Germline CDR1 reads MNHEY; CDR2 reads SVGEGT. The CDR3 consists of 15 residues. Trimming stripped 6 bases from V and 2 bases from J, with 17 bases between.

The chain has TRBV27 and TRBJ2-6, with D hard to call. Deletions cut 7 bases from V and 0 bases from J, with 4 bases between. Germline loops: CDR1 MNHEY, CDR2 SMNVEV (reference sequence). This CDR3 spans 13 amino acids. CDR3 DNA: TGTGCCAGCAAACTCTCTGGGGCCAACGTCCTGACTTTC. Translated, it gives CASKLSGANVLTF.

This clonotype was picked up many times. The V gene is TRBV18, the J gene TRBJ2-7; 12 bases are a match to TRBD2. Trimming removed 3 bases from V and 6 bases from J; junction bases left unmatched: 9. The CDR3 sequence is 16 residues long. Per the germline V gene, CDR1 is KGHSH and CDR2 is LQKENI. The CDR3 sequence is CASSPRTSGNSGEQYF. The CDR3 bases are TGTGCCAGCTCACCGAGGACTAGCGGGAATTCTGGCGAGCAGTACTTC.